Reported below is one T cell receptor beta chain. Here immunoSEQ multiplex PCR was the method, and the copy in TCRdb shows in-frame clones only, minus some. The sample shows about 130,000 clones, around three quarters of them seen only once. This sample is part of a study of blood T cell repertoires in COVID-19. As for the study in general: Collection of acute and convalescent COVID-19 samples took place in the United States, Italy and Spain. Sources were T cells, B-cell-depleted T cells, or PBMCs; the material itself was cDNA or gDNA.

CDR3 length: 14 amino acids. V shed 1 base, J shed 3 bases, and the junction held 2 bases outside the gene matches. The germline V gene has CDR1 MGHRA and CDR2 YSYEKL. The sample was peripheral blood. The sequence derives from a man aged 35 to 55 with active or convalescent COVID-19. This chain links TRBV4-1 with TRBJ2-7; TRBD2 matches at 8 bases. Here the CDR3 reads CASSQGSGDYEQYF. DNA for the CDR3: TGCGCCAGCAGCCAAGGTAGCGGGGACTACGAGCAGTACTTC.